A selection of T cell receptor beta chains follows, all from one sample in a study of T cell responses to AZD1222 COVID-19 vaccine. Clones were read by immunoSEQ multiplex PCR, and TCRdb kept only the in-frame ones, dropping some. The sample has about 270,000 clones, approximately 94% seen once. The sequencing here drew on peripheral blood, taken 28 days after the second AZD1222 dose. These receptors were collected from an adult who received the AZD1222 COVID-19 vaccine. The CDR3 runs from the conserved cysteine through the conserved F or W. D genes are given only for firm matches. Not every row has a clone size; where given, it reads once, few, many or a size class.

clone size	V gene	D gene	J gene	CDR3 DNA	CDR3 protein
.	TRBV15	.	TRBJ1-1	TGTGCCACCAGCAGAGGGGGAGGTTCAAACACTGAAGCTTTCTTT	CATSRGGGSNTEAFF
.	TRBV10-3	TRBD1	TRBJ1-2	TGTGCCATCAGTGAGTCTCTAGGGACAGGGGTCAACTATGGCTACACCTTC	CAISESLGTGVNYGYTF
.	TRBV6-2/TRBV6-3	.	TRBJ1-1	TGTGCCAGCAGTTATACAGGACGGAACACTGAAGCTTTCTTT	CASSYTGRNTEAFF
few	TRBV5-1	.	TRBJ2-1	TGCGCCAGCAGCTTGCGGCAGGCAATATACAATGAGCAGTTCTTC	CASSLRQAIYNEQFF
.	TRBV9	TRBD1	TRBJ2-1	TGTGCCAGCAGCGCCGACAGGGGTGGTAATGAGCAGTTCTTC	CASSADRGGNEQFF
.	TRBV5-1	TRBD2	TRBJ2-3	TGCGCCAGCAGCTTGGGACTAGCGGGGGGGCTGGATACGCAGTATTTT	CASSLGLAGGLDTQYF
.	TRBV4-2	TRBD2	TRBJ2-7	TGTGCCAGCAGCCAAGATGGGAGGGAGTCCTACGAGCAGTACTTC	CASSQDGRESYEQYF
once	TRBV9	TRBD2	TRBJ2-3	TGTGCCAGCAGCGTAGCTCCGCGGGGGGGCACAGATACGCAGTATTTT	CASSVAPRGGTDTQYF
.	TRBV10-3	.	TRBJ1-1	TGTGCCATCAATAATGTCGGAGGTTCGGGCGCTGAAGCTTTCTTT	CAINNVGGSGAEAFF
.	TRBV3-1/TRBV3-2	TRBD1	TRBJ1-2	TGTGCCAGCAGCCCCCCTGGGACAGGGTGGTATGGCTACACCTTC	CASSPPGTGWYGYTF
.	TRBV29-1	.	TRBJ1-1	TGCAGCGTTGAGCGGACTGAAGCTTTCTTT	CSVERTEAFF
.	TRBV2	.	TRBJ1-5	TGTGCCAGCACTGAAAAAGACAGAGACCAGCCCCAGCATTTT	CASTEKDRDQPQHF
.	TRBV19	TRBD1	TRBJ1-5	TGTGCCAGTAGTAGGACAGGGGGCTACAATCAGCCCCAGCATTTT	CASSRTGGYNQPQHF
.	TRBV28	.	TRBJ2-2	TGTGCCAGCAGTTTCGGGCTAGCCGGGGAGCTGTTTTTT	CASSFGLAGELFF
.	TRBV25-1	.	TRBJ1-2	TGTGCCAGCATGGACAGATCGGATGGCTACACCTTC	CASMDRSDGYTF
.	TRBV10-3	TRBD2	TRBJ2-3	TGTGCCATCAGTGAGGCGGGGGGAACGCAGTATTTT	CAISEAGGTQYF
.	TRBV10-1	TRBD1	TRBJ1-1	TGCGCCAGCAGTGAGGGGACAGGCCCATACACTGAAGCTTTCTTT	CASSEGTGPYTEAFF
.	TRBV28	.	TRBJ2-7	TGTGCCAGCAGTGTAAGACTAGGACTCAGCTCCTACGAGCAGTACTTC	CASSVRLGLSSYEQYF
.	TRBV9	.	TRBJ1-5	TGTGCCAGCAGCGTAGACCCAGCAGGGCAGCCCCAGCATTTT	CASSVDPAGQPQHF
.	TRBV4-2	TRBD2	TRBJ2-3	TGTGCCAGCAGCCCACGGGAGGCGCGGGGGGTTACCACAGATACGCAGTATTTT	CASSPREARGVTTDTQYF
.	TRBV4-1	TRBD2	TRBJ2-5	TGCGCCAGCAGCCCCTACCCTCCTAGCGGGGGGGCCGGTGAGACCCAGTACTTC	CASSPYPPSGGAGETQYF
.	TRBV5-1	.	TRBJ1-6	TGCGCCAGCAGCCTACTTGAGGGTGGAGAAAATTCACCCCTCCACTTT	CASSLLEGGENSPLHF
.	TRBV5-1	.	TRBJ2-5	TGCGCCAGCAGCTTTCGGGCCTCCCAAGAGACCCAGTACTTC	CASSFRASQETQYF
.	TRBV3-1/TRBV3-2	.	TRBJ2-7	TGTGCCAGCAGCCACGAGACAGGTTCCGAGCAGTACTTC	CASSHETGSEQYF
once	TRBV29-1	.	TRBJ1-1	TGCAGCGTTGCCGGGCGTTCTAACACTGAAGCTTTCTTT	CSVAGRSNTEAFF
.	TRBV6-1	.	TRBJ1-5	TGTGCCAGCAGTGAGGGGGGCAGGGCCCAGCATTTT	CASSEGGRAQHF
.	TRBV21-1	.	TRBJ2-5	TGTGCCAGCAGTTTCACAGGCGGGAGGGCCAGGGAGACCCAGTACTTC	CASSFTGGRARETQYF
.	TRBV9	TRBD2	TRBJ2-3	TGTGCCAGCAGCGTTAGCGGGGGGGCGGTAGATACGCAGTATTTT	CASSVSGGAVDTQYF
.	TRBV3-1/TRBV3-2	TRBD1	TRBJ2-7	TGTGCCAGCAGCCACGGACAGGTCTGGTACGAGCAGTACTTC	CASSHGQVWYEQYF
once	TRBV18	.	TRBJ1-1	TGTGCCAGCTCCCCAACAGATTACCCTGAAGCTTTCTTT	CASSPTDYPEAFF
.	TRBV9	.	TRBJ1-3	TGTGCCAGCAGCGTAAGCCCCCAAAGGGGTGGAAACACCATATATTTT	CASSVSPQRGGNTIYF
.	TRBV2	.	TRBJ2-3	TGTGCCAGCAAAGCCTCTAGCGCCTTGGATACGCAGTATTTT	CASKASSALDTQYF
.	TRBV18	.	TRBJ1-1	TGTGCCAGCTCACCACAGGCTTCGGGCACTGAAGCTTTCTTT	CASSPQASGTEAFF
.	TRBV6-2/TRBV6-3	.	TRBJ2-3	TGTGCCAGCAGTTACTCGATAACGCAGTATTTT	CASSYSITQYF
.	TRBV30	.	TRBJ1-5	TGTGCCTGGAGTGTGTTGGGTGACCAGCCCCAGCATTTT	CAWSVLGDQPQHF